The 21 T cell receptor beta chains reported below all come from one sample, sequenced in a study of OX40 agonist ivuxolimab in advanced cancers. Sequencing was performed with immunoSEQ multiplex PCR; in TCRdb, only in-frame clones are kept and a portion is missing. The sample includes over 80,000 clones, roughly nine tenths of them seen just once. Specimen: CD4+ or CD8+ T cells sorted from blood, collected in a trial of the OX40 agonist ivuxolimab. The receptors were gathered from an adult with an advanced solid tumor such as melanoma, head and neck, liver or kidney cancer.

V is TRBV5-4 and J is TRBJ1-1, with 11 bases matching TRBD1. CDR1 is SGHNT, CDR2 YYREEE, per germline (reference sequence). The CDR3 runs 16 residues. The junction had 11 bases not matched to a gene; V was cut back by 4 bases and J by 6 bases. In DNA form, the CDR3 reads TGTGCCAGCAGCCCTACCGGGGACAGGGGGTTCTCTGAAGCTTTCTTT. Translating gives CASSPTGDRGFSEAFF.

The chain recombines TRBV7-2 with TRBJ2-7, with unresolved D. This CDR3 is built from 15 residues. V shed 1 base and J shed 2 bases, with 12 bases lying between them. Germline CDR1 is SGHTA and CDR2 is FQGNSA. CDR3 coding DNA: TGTGCCAGCAGCTTAGAGGGCCGGTCGACCTACGAGCAGTACTTC. This codes for CASSLEGRSTYEQYF.

The genes are TRBV5-1 and TRBJ2-1; D remains ambiguous. Germline V gene lookup returns CDR1 SGHRS and CDR2 YFSETQ. The CDR3 contains 12 residues. Trimming took off 2 bases at V and 7 bases at J, with 7 bases between the two ends. This CDR3 reads CASSFRRNEQFF. CDR3 in DNA: TGCGCCAGCAGCTTTCGCAGGAATGAGCAGTTCTTC.

The DNA for the CDR3 is TGTGCCAGCAGGCGACAAGGGCAGGGAAATCAGCCCCAGCATTTT. Translation gives CASRRQGQGNQPQHF. The chain uses TRBV27 and TRBJ1-5; tentative D call: TRBD1 (5 bases). Germline loops: CDR1 MNHEY, CDR2 SMNVEV (reference sequence). The CDR3 loop spans 15 amino acids. V was cut by 6 bases and J by 4 bases, with 16 bases left in between.

The chain joins TRBV29-1 to TRBJ2-7; 9 nucleotides line up with TRBD1. The V and J ends lost 7 bases and 4 bases, in that order; junction bases with no gene match: 11. CDR3 length equals 14 residues. Germline loops: CDR1 SQVTM, CDR2 ANQGSEA. CDR3 coding DNA: TGCAGCGACAGACCCGGGACAGGGATTTACGAGCAGTACTTC. Translating it yields CSDRPGTGIYEQYF.

The gene calls are TRBV27 and TRBJ1-6; D not certain. The CDR3 sequence is 14 residues long. Germline CDR1 and CDR2: MNHEY and SMNVEV (reference sequence). V was clipped by 6 bases and J by 2 bases, with 8 bases between them. CDR3 protein: CASRLFAYNSPLHF. The DNA for the CDR3 is TGTGCCAGCAGACTATTTGCCTATAATTCACCCCTCCACTTT.

The J gene is TRBJ2-2, the V gene TRBV6-1, with D unclear. V was shortened by 0 bases and J by 1 base, with 9 bases between the two germline ends. The CDR3 contains 16 residues. Germline CDR1 reads MNHNS; CDR2 reads SASEGT. The CDR3 here is CASSEARWENTGELFF. In nucleotides, the CDR3 is TGTGCCAGCAGTGAAGCGCGATGGGAGAACACCGGGGAGCTGTTTTTT.

The rearrangement joins TRBV9 to TRBJ2-4; no firm D call. Germline assignment: CDR1 SGDLS and CDR2 YYNGEE. The CDR3 length is 15 residues. Trimming took off 0 bases at V and 1 base at J, with 8 bases between the two ends. The CDR3 reads CASSVGSGAKNIQYF. For the CDR3, the DNA is TGTGCCAGCAGCGTAGGAAGTGGTGCCAAAAACATTCAGTACTTC.

This clone appeared a few times. The V and J genes are TRBV5-1 and TRBJ1-5; 7 bases align to TRBD1. The junction had 1 base not matched to a gene; V was cut back by 1 base and J by 3 bases. In germline, CDR1 is SGHRS, CDR2 YFSETQ. The CDR3 is made up of 14 amino acids. The CDR3 region has the DNA TGCGCCAGCAGCTTGACAGGGGACAATCAGCCCCAGCATTTT. Translated: CASSLTGDNQPQHF.

The V gene is TRBV7-3, the J gene TRBJ2-2; 12 bases are a match to TRBD2. J lost 11 bases, V lost 5 bases, and 6 bases had no gene match. Looked up from germline, CDR1 is SGHTA and CDR2 is FQGTGA. This CDR3 has 14 residues. The CDR3 spells CASSVTSGSVELFF. The CDR3 DNA is TGTGCCAGCAGCGTGACTAGCGGGAGTGTAGAGCTGTTTTTT.

This chain's CDR3 is CASISPDGLKQFF. As DNA, the CDR3 is TGTGCCAGTATATCCCCAGATGGCCTGAAGCAGTTCTTC. This chain joins TRBV19 and TRBJ2-1; D uncertain. This CDR3 is built from 13 residues. The germline CDR1 and CDR2 sequences are LNHDA and SQIVND (reference sequence). V lost 7 bases to trimming and J lost 11 bases, with 18 bases between them.

V gene TRBV27 combines with J gene TRBJ2-7; no firm D call. V was cut by 3 bases and J by 5 bases, with 11 bases left in between. Per germline, CDR1 MNHEY and CDR2 SMNVEV (reference sequence). The CDR3 is 13 residues long. The CDR3 DNA follows: TGTGCCAGCAGTTTGCCAGGTTCCGACGAGCAGTACTTC. Its protein is CASSLPGSDEQYF.

V and J are TRBV18 and TRBJ2-5; 8 bases fit TRBD1. V shed 2 bases and J 1 base; nucleotides not matched to a gene: 15. Per the germline V gene, CDR1 is KGHSH and CDR2 is LQKENI. This CDR3 spans 19 amino acids. CDR3 loop: CASSPSGTGMIGTQETQYF. The CDR3 DNA reads as TGTGCCAGCTCACCATCCGGGACAGGAATGATTGGGACCCAAGAGACCCAGTACTTC.

This clone occurred once. J is TRBJ1-1 and V is TRBV21-1; the DNA was not used to check the table's D call, TRBD1. TRBV21-1 is an annotated pseudogene. The CDR3 is 15 residues long. For the CDR3, the DNA is TGTGCCAGCAGCAAACCGGGCAGGGCGAACACTGAAGCTTTCTTT. The encoded protein is CASSKPGRANTEAFF.

The chain recombines TRBV11-2 with TRBJ1-1, with no clear D. CDR3 length: 14 residues. Germline CDR1 is SGHAT and CDR2 is FQNNGV. Trimming cost V 4 bases and J 1 base, with 10 bases left between them. The CDR3 DNA follows: TGTGCCAGCAGCTCCCCCTCCACGAACACTGAAGCTTTCTTT. Its protein product is CASSSPSTNTEAFF. Combining the CDR3 with reference TRBV11-2 and TRBJ1-1 gives the whole variable domain EAGVAQSPRYKIIEKRQSVAFWCNPISGHATLYWYQQILGQGPKLLIQFQNNGVVDDSQLPKDRFSAERLKGVDSTLKIQPAKLEDSAVYLCASSSPSTNTEAFFGQGTRLTVV.

This clone was seen only a few times. The chain employs TRBV5-4 and TRBJ1-5; D unclear. The length of the CDR3 is 15 residues. Germline V CDR1 and CDR2: SGHNT, YYREEE (reference sequence). Trimming took 0 bases from V and 1 from J, leaving 8 bases between them. In DNA, the CDR3 is TGTGCCAGCAGCTTGGAAGGAGTCAGCAATCAGCCCCAGCATTTT. It is translated as CASSLEGVSNQPQHF.

Concerning this clone: Other DNA sequences within the sample encode an identical CDR3. The chain uses TRBV6-1 and TRBJ1-4, with D perhaps TRBD1 (5 bases). The CDR3 runs to 14 residues. The germline V gene has CDR1 MNHNS and CDR2 SASEGT. V lost 4 bases, J lost 8 bases, and 14 bases lay in between. CDR3 residues: CASSVQGAREKLFF. In nucleotides, the CDR3 is TGTGCCAGCAGTGTCCAGGGCGCCAGAGAAAAACTGTTTTTT.

The chain has TRBV11-2 and TRBJ2-5, with TRBD1 matching over 9 bases. The CDR3 has 16 residues. In germline, CDR1 is SGHAT, CDR2 FQNNGV. V gave up 4 bases and J gave up 5 bases; unmatched junction bases: 11. The CDR3 loop reads CASSSGWGQGGETQYF. The CDR3 nucleotides read TGTGCCAGCAGCTCCGGCTGGGGACAGGGCGGGGAGACCCAGTACTTC.

V gene TRBV6-6 combines with J gene TRBJ1-5; 9 nucleotides agree with TRBD1. The germline V gene encodes CDR1 MNHNY and CDR2 SVGAGI (reference sequence). The J segment lost 4 bases and the V segment lost 6 bases, leaving 7 bases of the junction unmatched. The CDR3 extends over 15 amino acids. The CDR3 loop is CASRPAGTGNQPQHF. DNA for the CDR3: TGTGCCAGCAGGCCAGCCGGGACAGGGAATCAGCCCCAGCATTTT.

V usage is TRBV29-1 and J usage is TRBJ1-2; the match to TRBD1 covers 7 bases. Trimming at V came to 5 bases and at J to 6 bases, leaving 6 bases not matched to a gene. The CDR3 runs to 12 residues. CDR1 is SQVTM and CDR2 is ANQGSEA in the germline V gene. The CDR3 DNA is TGCAGCGTTTCCCGGGACAGAGATGGCTACACCTTC. The encoded protein is CSVSRDRDGYTF.

This clone was observed a single time. The chain links TRBV19 to TRBJ2-2; D is unclear. The CDR3 has 17 amino acids. V gave up 3 bases and J gave up 0 bases, with 14 bases separating them. Germline V gene sequence: CDR1 LNHDA, CDR2 SQIVND (reference sequence). The CDR3 DNA follows: TGTGCCAGTAGTATCCCCCCTGGGCAGGCGAACACCGGGGAGCTGTTTTTT. It is translated as CASSIPPGQANTGELFF. The variable domain in full, with the rest retrieved from reference TRBV19 and TRBJ2-2, is DGGITQSPKYLFRKEGQNVTLSCEQNLNHDAMYWYRQDPGQGLRLIYYSQIVNDFQKGDIAEGYSVSREKKESFPLTVTSAQKNPTAFYLCASSIPPGQANTGELFFGEGSRLTVL.